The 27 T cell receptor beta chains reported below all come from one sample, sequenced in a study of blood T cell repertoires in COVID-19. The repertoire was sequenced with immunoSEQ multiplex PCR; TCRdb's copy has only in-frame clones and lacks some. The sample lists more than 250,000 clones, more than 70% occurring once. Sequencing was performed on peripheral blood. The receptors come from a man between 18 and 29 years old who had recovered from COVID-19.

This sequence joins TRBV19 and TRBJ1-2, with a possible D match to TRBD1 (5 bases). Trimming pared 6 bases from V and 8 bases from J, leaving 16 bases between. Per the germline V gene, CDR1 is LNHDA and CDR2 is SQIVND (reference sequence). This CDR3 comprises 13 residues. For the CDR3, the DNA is TGTGCCAGTAGCACTTTCGGGGGTGGGGGCTACACCTTC. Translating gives CASSTFGGGGYTF.

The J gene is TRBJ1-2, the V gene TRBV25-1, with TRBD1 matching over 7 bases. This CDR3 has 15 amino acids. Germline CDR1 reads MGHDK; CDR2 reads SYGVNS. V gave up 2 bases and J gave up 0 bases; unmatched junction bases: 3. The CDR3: CASSEGGTANYGYTF. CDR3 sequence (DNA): TGTGCCAGCAGTGAAGGGGGGACAGCTAACTATGGCTACACCTTC.

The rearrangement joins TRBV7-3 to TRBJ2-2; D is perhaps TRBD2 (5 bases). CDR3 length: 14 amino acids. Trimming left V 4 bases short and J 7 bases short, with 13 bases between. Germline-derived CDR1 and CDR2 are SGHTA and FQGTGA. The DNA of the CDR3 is TGTGCCAGCAGCTCTCAGGACCGGGGCGGGGAGCTGTTTTTT. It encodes CASSSQDRGGELFF.

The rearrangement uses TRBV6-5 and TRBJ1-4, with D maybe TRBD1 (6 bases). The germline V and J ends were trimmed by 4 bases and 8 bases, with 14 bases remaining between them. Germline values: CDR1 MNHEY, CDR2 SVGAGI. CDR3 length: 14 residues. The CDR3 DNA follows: TGTGCCAGCAGTTCCTACAGGGTAGGGGAAAAACTGTTTTTT. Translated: CASSSYRVGEKLFF.

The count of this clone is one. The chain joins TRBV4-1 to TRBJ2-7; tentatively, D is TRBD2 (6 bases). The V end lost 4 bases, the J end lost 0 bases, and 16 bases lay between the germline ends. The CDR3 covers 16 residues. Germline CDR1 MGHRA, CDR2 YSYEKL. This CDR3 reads CASSRTSDYYSYEQYF. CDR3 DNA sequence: TGCGCCAGCAGCCGCACGTCGGACTACTACTCCTACGAGCAGTACTTC.

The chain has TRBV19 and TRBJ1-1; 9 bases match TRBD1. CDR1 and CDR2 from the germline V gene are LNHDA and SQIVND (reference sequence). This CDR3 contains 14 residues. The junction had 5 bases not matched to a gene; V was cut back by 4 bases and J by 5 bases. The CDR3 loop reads CASSRGQGGTEAFF. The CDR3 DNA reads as TGTGCCAGTAGTAGGGGACAGGGTGGAACTGAAGCTTTCTTT.

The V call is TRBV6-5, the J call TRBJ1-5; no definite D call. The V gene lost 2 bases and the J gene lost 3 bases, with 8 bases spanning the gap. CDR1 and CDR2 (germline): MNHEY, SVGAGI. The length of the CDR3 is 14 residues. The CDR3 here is CASSYGHANQPQHF. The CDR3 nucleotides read TGTGCCAGCAGTTACGGCCACGCCAATCAGCCCCAGCATTTT.

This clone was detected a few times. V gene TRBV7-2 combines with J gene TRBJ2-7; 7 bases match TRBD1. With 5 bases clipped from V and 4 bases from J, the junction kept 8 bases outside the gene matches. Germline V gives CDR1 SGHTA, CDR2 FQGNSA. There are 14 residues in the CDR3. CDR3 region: CASSPWQGVYEQYF. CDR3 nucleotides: TGTGCCAGCAGCCCATGGCAGGGGGTTTACGAGCAGTACTTC.

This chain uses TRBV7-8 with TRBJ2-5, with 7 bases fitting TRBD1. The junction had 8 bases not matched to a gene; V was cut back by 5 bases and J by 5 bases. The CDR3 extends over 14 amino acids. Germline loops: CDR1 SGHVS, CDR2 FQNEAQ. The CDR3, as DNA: TGTGCCAGCAGCGCCTTTACAGGGGTGGAGACCCAGTACTTC. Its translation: CASSAFTGVETQYF.

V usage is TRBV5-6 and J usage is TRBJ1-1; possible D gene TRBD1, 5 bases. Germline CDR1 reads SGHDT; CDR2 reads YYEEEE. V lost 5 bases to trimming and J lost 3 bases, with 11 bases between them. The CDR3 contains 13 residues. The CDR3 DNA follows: TGTGCCAGCAGAAAGACAGATCACACTGAAGCTTTCTTT. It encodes CASRKTDHTEAFF.

CDR3 nucleotide sequence: TGTGCCAGCAGCTTAGGGTCCGGGACTAGCGGGACCGGTGAGCAGTTCTTC. This sequence encodes CASSLGSGTSGTGEQFF. This chain connects TRBV7-9 to TRBJ2-1, with 13 bases aligning to TRBD2. CDR3 length equals 17 residues. From germline, CDR1 is SEHNR and CDR2 FQNEAQ (reference sequence). V was pared by 1 base and J by 9 bases, with 9 bases of the junction left unmatched.

The CDR3 is CASGFRGAGATDTQYF. The CDR3, as DNA: TGTGCCAGCGGATTCCGCGGGGCGGGGGCAACAGATACGCAGTATTTT. This sequence joins TRBV27 and TRBJ2-3; D possibly corresponds to TRBD2 (7 bases). The V gene's germline CDR1 is MNHEY and CDR2 SMNVEV (reference sequence). V was trimmed by 8 bases and J by 3 bases, leaving 21 bases between them. The CDR3 totals 16 residues.

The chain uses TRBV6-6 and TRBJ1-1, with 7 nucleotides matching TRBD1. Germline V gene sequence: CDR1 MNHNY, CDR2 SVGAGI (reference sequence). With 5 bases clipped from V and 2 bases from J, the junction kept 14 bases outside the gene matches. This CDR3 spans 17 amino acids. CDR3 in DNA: TGTGCCAGCAGTCCCAGGGACAGTATCCTCGTCAACACTGAAGCTTTCTTT. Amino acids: CASSPRDSILVNTEAFF.

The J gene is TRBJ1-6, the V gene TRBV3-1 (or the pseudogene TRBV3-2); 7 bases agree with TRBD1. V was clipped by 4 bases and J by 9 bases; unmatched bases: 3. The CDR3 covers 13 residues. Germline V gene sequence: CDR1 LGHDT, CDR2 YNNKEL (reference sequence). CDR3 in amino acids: CASSRDRASPLHF. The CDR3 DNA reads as TGTGCCAGCAGCCGCGACAGGGCTTCACCCCTCCACTTT.

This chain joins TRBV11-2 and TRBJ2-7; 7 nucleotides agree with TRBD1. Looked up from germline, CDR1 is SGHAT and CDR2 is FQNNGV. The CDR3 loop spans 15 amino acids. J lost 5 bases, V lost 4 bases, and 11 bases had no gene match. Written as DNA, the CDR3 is TGTGCCAGCAGCTACCGACCGACAGGGATCGACGAGCAGTACTTC. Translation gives CASSYRPTGIDEQYF.

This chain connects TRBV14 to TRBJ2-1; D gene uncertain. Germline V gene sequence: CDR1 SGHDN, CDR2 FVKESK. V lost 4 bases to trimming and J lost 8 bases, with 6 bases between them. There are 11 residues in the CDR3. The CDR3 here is CASSLFDEQFF. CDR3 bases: TGTGCCAGCAGCCTATTTGATGAGCAGTTCTTC. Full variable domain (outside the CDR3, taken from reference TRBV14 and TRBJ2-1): EAGVTQFPSHSVIEKGQTVTLRCDPISGHDNLYWYRRVMGKEIKFLLHFVKESKQDESGMPNNRFLAERTGGTYSTLKVQPAELEDSGVYFCASSLFDEQFFGPGTRLTVL.

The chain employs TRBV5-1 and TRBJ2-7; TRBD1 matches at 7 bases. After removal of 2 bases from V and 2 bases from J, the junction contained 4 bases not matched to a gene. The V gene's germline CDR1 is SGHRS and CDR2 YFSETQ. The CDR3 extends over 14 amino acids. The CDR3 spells CASSFRDSAYEQYF. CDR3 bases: TGCGCCAGCAGCTTCCGGGACAGCGCCTACGAGCAGTACTTC. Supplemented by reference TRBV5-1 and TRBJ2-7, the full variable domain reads KAGVTQTPRYLIKTRGQQVTLSCSPISGHRSVSWYQQTPGQGLQFLFEYFSETQRNKGNFPGRFSGRQFSNSRSEMNVSTLELGDSALYLCASSFRDSAYEQYFGPGTRLTVT.

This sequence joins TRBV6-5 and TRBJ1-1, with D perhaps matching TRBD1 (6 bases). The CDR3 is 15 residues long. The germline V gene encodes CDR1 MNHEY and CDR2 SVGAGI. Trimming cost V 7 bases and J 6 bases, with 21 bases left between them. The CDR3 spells CASTPAGGGKAEAFF. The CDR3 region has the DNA TGTGCCAGCACCCCCGCGGGGGGCGGTAAGGCTGAAGCTTTCTTT.

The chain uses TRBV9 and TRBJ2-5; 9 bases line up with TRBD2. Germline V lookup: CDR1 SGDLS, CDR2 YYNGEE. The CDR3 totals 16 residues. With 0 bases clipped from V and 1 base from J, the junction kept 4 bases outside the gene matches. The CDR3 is CASSVGAGGVQETQYF. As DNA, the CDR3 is TGTGCCAGCAGCGTAGGTGCGGGAGGGGTCCAAGAGACCCAGTACTTC.

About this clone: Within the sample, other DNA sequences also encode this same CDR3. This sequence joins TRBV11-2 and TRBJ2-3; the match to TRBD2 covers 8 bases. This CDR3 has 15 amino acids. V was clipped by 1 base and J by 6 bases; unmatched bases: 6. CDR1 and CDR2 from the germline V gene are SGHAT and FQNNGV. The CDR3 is CASSLGTSGGDTQYF. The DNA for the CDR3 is TGTGCCAGCAGCTTAGGAACTAGCGGCGGGGATACGCAGTATTTT.

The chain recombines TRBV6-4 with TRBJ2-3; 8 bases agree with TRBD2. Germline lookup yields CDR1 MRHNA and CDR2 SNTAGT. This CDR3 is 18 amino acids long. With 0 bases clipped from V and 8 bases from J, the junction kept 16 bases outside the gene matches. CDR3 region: CASSDSIRTGTSGSTQYF. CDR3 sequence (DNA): TGTGCCAGCAGTGACTCGATTAGGACCGGGACTAGTGGTTCTACGCAGTATTTT.

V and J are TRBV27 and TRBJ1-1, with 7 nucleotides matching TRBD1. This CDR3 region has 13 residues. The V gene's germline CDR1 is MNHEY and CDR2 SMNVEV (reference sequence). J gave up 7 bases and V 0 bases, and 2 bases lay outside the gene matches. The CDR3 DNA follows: TGTGCCAGCAGTTTATCCCGGACAGGTGAAGCTTTCTTT. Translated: CASSLSRTGEAFF.

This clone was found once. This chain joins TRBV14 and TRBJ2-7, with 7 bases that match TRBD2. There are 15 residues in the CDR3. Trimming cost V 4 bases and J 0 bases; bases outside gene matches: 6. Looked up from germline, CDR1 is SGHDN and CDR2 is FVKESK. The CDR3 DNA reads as TGTGCCAGCAGCCCATATGGCGGGAGCTCCTACGAGCAGTACTTC. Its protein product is CASSPYGGSSYEQYF.

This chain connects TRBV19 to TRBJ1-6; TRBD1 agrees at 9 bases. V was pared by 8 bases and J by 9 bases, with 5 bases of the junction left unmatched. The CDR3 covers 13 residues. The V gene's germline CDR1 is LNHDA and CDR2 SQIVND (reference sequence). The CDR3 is CASSGTGRSPLHF. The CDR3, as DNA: TGTGCCAGTTCGGGGACAGGGCGTTCACCCCTCCACTTT.

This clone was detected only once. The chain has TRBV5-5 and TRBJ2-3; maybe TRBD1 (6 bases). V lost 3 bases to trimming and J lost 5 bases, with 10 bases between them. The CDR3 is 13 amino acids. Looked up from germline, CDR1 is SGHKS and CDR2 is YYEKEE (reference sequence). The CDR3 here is CASSSLGGDTQYF. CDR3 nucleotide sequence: TGTGCCAGCAGCTCTCTAGGGGGAGATACGCAGTATTTT.

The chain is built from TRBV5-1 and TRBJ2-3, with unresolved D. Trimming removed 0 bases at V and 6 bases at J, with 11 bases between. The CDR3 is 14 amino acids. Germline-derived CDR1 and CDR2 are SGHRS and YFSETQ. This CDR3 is CASSLESTSDTQYF. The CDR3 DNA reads TGCGCCAGCAGCTTGGAGTCGACTTCCGATACGCAGTATTTT.

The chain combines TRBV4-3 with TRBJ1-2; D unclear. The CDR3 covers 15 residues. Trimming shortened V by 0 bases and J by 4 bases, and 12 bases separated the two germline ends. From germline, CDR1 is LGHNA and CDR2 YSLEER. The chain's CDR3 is CASSQDSQQAYGYTF. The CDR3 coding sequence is TGCGCCAGCAGCCAAGATTCACAGCAAGCCTATGGCTACACCTTC.